Listed below are T cell receptor beta chains from one sample, sequenced in a study of blood T cell dynamics during melanoma immunotherapy. Using immunoSEQ multiplex PCR, the repertoire was profiled, and TCRdb retains in-frame clones only, with some absent. The sample lists around 20,000 clones; over 85% were seen once. Specimen: blood, collected from a patient treated with checkpoint blockade. Receptors were obtained from a human donor with melanoma. CDR3s include the opening cysteine and the closing phenylalanine or tryptophan. The D gene is left open where the match is weak. The size of a clone is reported for some rows only, either as once, few or many, or as a class for expanded clones.

J gene | D gene | clone size | V gene | CDR3 protein | CDR3 DNA
TRBJ2-7 | TRBD2 | . | TRBV15 | CATSRGLAGVGDEQYF | TGTGCCACCAGCAGAGGGCTAGCGGGAGTGGGCGACGAGCAGTACTTC
TRBJ1-1 | . | . | TRBV5-1 | CASSVTGLDTEAFF | TGCGCCAGCAGCGTAACAGGTTTGGACACTGAAGCTTTCTTT
TRBJ1-2 | . | . | TRBV6-5 | CASRLTGSYGYTF | TGTGCCAGCAGGCTGACTGGGAGCTATGGCTACACCTTC
TRBJ2-1 | . | . | TRBV19 | CASTGGNEQFF | TGTGCCAGTACTGGGGGGAATGAGCAGTTCTTC
TRBJ1-5 | . | . | TRBV19 | CASSKVYRGNQPQHF | TGTGCCAGTAGTAAAGTGTACCGGGGAAATCAGCCCCAGCATTTT
TRBJ1-5 | TRBD1 | once | TRBV6-1 | CASQDRGGYQPQHF | TGTGCCAGCCAGGACAGGGGCGGGTATCAGCCCCAGCATTTT
TRBJ2-1 | . | . | TRBV6-6 | CAPGVPPQFF | TGTGCCCCCGGGGTCCCTCCCCAGTTCTTC
TRBJ1-1 | . | . | TRBV5-1 | CATHPGGGGTEAFF | TGCGCCACACACCCCGGGGGGGGAGGGACTGAAGCTTTCTTT
TRBJ2-7 | . | . | TRBV5-6 | CASSWGLANYEQYF | TGTGCCAGCAGTTGGGGGCTAGCGAACTACGAGCAGTACTTC
TRBJ2-5 | . | . | TRBV6-6 | CASSENVGRETQYF | TGTGCCAGCAGCGAGAATGTGGGGAGGGAGACCCAGTACTTC
TRBJ2-3 | . | once | TRBV7-3 | CASSLYRVGADTQYF | TGTGCCAGCAGCTTATACAGGGTCGGGGCAGATACGCAGTATTTT
TRBJ2-5 | . | . | TRBV5-1 | CASTYVVGETQYF | TGCGCCAGCACGTATGTGGTCGGAGAGACCCAGTACTTC
TRBJ2-5 | . | . | TRBV7-8 | CASSPGRETPYF | TGTGCCAGCAGCCCTGGGCGGGAAACCCCGTACTTC
TRBJ2-7 | TRBD1 | . | TRBV11-1 | CASSPTDRAVEQYF | TGTGCCAGCAGCCCGACGGACAGGGCGGTTGAGCAGTACTTC
TRBJ1-5 | . | . | TRBV7-2 | CASSLGQQGQPQHF | TGTGCCAGCAGCTTAGGTCAGCAGGGTCAGCCCCAGCATTTT
TRBJ2-7 | TRBD2 | . | TRBV7-2 | CASSLATGLAGSYEQYF | TGTGCCAGCAGCTTAGCTACGGGACTAGCGGGCTCCTACGAGCAGTACTTC
TRBJ2-3 | . | . | TRBV20-1 | CSARSRDTQYF | TGCAGTGCTAGAAGCAGAGATACGCAGTATTTT
TRBJ1-1 | . | . | TRBV6-5 | CASCGRKNTEAFF | TGTGCCAGCTGCGGGAGGAAAAACACTGAAGCTTTCTTT
TRBJ2-7 | . | once | TRBV11-3 | CASSPTRGRDYEQYF | TGTGCCAGCAGCCCCACGAGGGGCAGGGACTACGAGCAGTACTTC
TRBJ2-1 | . | . | TRBV7-7 | CASSPVRNPYNEQFF | TGTGCCAGCAGCCCCGTCAGGAACCCCTACAATGAGCAGTTCTTC
TRBJ1-4 | TRBD1 | once | TRBV13 | CASSSTGVSEKLFF | TGTGCCAGCAGCTCTACAGGGGTCAGTGAAAAACTGTTTTTT
TRBJ2-5 | TRBD2 | . | TRBV18 | CASSPRTSGSVGETQYF | TGTGCCAGCTCACCCCGGACTAGCGGGAGTGTAGGAGAGACCCAGTACTTC
TRBJ2-7 | TRBD1 | . | TRBV14 | CASSQYRGLYEQYF | TGTGCCAGCAGCCAATACAGGGGGCTTTACGAGCAGTACTTC
TRBJ1-4 | . | . | TRBV6-1 | CASSEPTGVNEKLFF | TGTGCCAGCAGCGAGCCGACAGGAGTCAATGAAAAACTGTTTTTT
TRBJ1-5 | . | . | TRBV9 | CASSVALQGPQHF | TGTGCCAGCAGCGTAGCTCTTCAGGGGCCCCAGCATTTT
TRBJ2-7 | TRBD1 | . | TRBV7-2 | CASGDRVPPYEQYF | TGTGCCAGCGGGGACAGGGTCCCGCCCTACGAGCAGTACTTC
TRBJ1-5 | . | . | TRBV6-5 | CASKRTRDGNQPQHF | TGTGCCAGCAAGCGTACCCGGGACGGGAATCAGCCCCAGCATTTT
TRBJ1-1 | . | . | TRBV18 | CASSPPGNTEAFF | TGTGCCAGCTCACCTCCGGGAAACACTGAAGCTTTCTTT
TRBJ1-2 | . | . | TRBV4-2 | CASSQEKNGANYGYTF | TGTGCCAGCAGCCAAGAGAAGAACGGAGCTAACTATGGCTACACCTTC
TRBJ1-2 | . | . | TRBV6-1 | CASSEASEGAETF | TGTGCCAGCAGTGAAGCGTCGGAAGGGGCAGAGACCTTC
TRBJ2-7 | TRBD2 | . | TRBV7-8 | CASSLKETSGRVYEQYF | TGTGCCAGCAGCTTAAAGGAGACTAGCGGGAGAGTGTACGAGCAGTACTTC
TRBJ2-7 | . | . | TRBV6-6 | CASSYYVGGAYEQYF | TGTGCCAGCAGTTACTATGTGGGAGGAGCCTACGAGCAGTACTTC
TRBJ1-2 | . | . | TRBV19 | CASSNKPPGGYTF | TGTGCCAGTAGCAACAAACCTCCTGGGGGCTACACCTTC
TRBJ2-2 | TRBD1 | . | TRBV19 | CASSIRAGGSGELFF | TGTGCCAGTAGTATACGGGCAGGGGGCAGCGGGGAGCTGTTTTTT
TRBJ2-1 | TRBD2 | . | TRBV7-2 | CASSSPSGSYNEQFF | TGTGCCAGCAGCTCACCCAGCGGGAGCTACAATGAGCAGTTCTTC
TRBJ1-2 | . | . | TRBV5-6 | CASSLPAKVGYGYTF | TGTGCCAGCAGCTTGCCCGCGAAAGTGGGCTATGGCTACACCTTC
TRBJ2-3 | TRBD2 | . | TRBV11-2 | CASSLWTSGTDTQYF | TGTGCCAGCAGCTTGTGGACTAGCGGCACAGATACGCAGTATTTT
TRBJ2-2 | TRBD1 | . | TRBV7-8 | CASSLRGPTSTGELFF | TGTGCCAGCAGCTTAAGGGGGCCGACGAGCACCGGGGAGCTGTTTTTT
TRBJ2-3 | . | . | TRBV2 | CASRDSRRADTQYF | TGTGCCAGCAGGGATTCGCGTCGGGCAGATACGCAGTATTTT
TRBJ2-5 | TRBD1 | . | TRBV6-5 | CASSSDRGGAQYF | TGTGCCAGCAGCTCGGACAGGGGAGGGGCCCAGTACTTC
TRBJ2-7 | . | . | TRBV4-1 | CASSQPSRSGPTYRSYEQYF | TGCGCCAGCAGCCAGCCTTCGAGATCTGGGCCTACGTATCGCTCCTACGAGCAGTACTTC
TRBJ1-1 | . | few | TRBV7-3 | CASNEDVMNTEAFF | TGTGCCAGCAACGAGGACGTAATGAACACTGAAGCTTTCTTT
TRBJ2-1 | TRBD2 | . | TRBV5-1 | CASSLASGAYNEQFF | TGCGCCAGCAGCTTGGCTAGCGGGGCTTACAATGAGCAGTTCTTC
TRBJ1-2 | . | once | TRBV6-1 | CASSEWRSSNYGYTF | TGTGCCAGCAGTGAATGGCGGTCTTCTAACTATGGCTACACCTTC
TRBJ2-2 | . | . | TRBV2 | CASRTRHGGPNTGELFF | TGTGCCAGCAGGACGCGGCACGGGGGCCCCAACACCGGGGAGCTGTTTTTT
TRBJ1-5 | . | . | TRBV25-1 | CASSEGGGSGNQPQHF | TGTGCCAGCAGTGAAGGGGGGGGCTCGGGCAATCAGCCCCAGCATTTT
TRBJ1-6 | . | . | TRBV27 | CASSFPGGDSPLHF | TGTGCCAGCAGTTTTCCGGGAGGGGATTCACCCCTCCACTTT
TRBJ2-3 | TRBD2 | . | TRBV9 | CASSPSVSGRALDTQYF | TGTGCCAGCAGCCCTAGCGTTAGCGGGAGGGCCCTGGATACGCAGTATTTT
TRBJ1-2 | . | . | TRBV5-1 | CASSLTGIFGYTF | TGCGCCAGCAGCCTTACAGGGATTTTTGGCTACACCTTC